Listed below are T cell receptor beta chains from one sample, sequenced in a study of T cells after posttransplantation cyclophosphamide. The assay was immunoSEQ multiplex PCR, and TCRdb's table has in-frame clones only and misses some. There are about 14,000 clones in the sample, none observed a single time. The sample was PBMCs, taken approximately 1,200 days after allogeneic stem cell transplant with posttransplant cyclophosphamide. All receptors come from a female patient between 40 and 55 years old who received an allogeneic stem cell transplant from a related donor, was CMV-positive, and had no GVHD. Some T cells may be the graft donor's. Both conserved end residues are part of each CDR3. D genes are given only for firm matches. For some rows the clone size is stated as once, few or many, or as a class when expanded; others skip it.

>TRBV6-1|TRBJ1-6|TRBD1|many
CASNDRAGNSPLHF
TGTGCCAGCAACGACAGGGCGGGTAATTCACCCCTCCACTTT
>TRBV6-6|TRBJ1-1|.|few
CASHQSNTEAFF
TGTGCCAGTCACCAGTCTAACACTGAAGCTTTCTTT
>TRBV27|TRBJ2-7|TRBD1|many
CASSLPGQGWNEQYF
TGTGCCAGCAGTTTACCGGGACAGGGCTGGAACGAGCAGTACTTC
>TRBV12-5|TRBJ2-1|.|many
CASGLVGAGQDEQFF
TGTGCTAGTGGTTTGGTAGGTGCTGGGCAGGATGAGCAGTTCTTC
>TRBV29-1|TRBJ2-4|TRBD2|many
CSVLGGRGKNIQYF
TGCAGCGTTCTTGGGGGGAGGGGCAAAAACATTCAGTACTTC
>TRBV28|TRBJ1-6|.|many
CASSSGAVMNSPLHF
TGTGCCAGCAGTTCAGGGGCGGTGATGAATTCACCCCTCCACTTT
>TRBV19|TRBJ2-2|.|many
CASSIAGLASNTGELFF
TGTGCCAGTAGTATAGCTGGGCTAGCCTCGAACACCGGGGAGCTGTTTTTT
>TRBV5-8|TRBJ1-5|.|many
CASSLFLYEQAYSNQPQHF
TGTGCCAGCAGCTTGTTCTTGTATGAACAGGCCTATAGCAATCAGCCCCAGCATTTT
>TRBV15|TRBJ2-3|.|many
CATSNFRDTQYF
TGTGCCACCAGCAATTTCCGTGATACGCAGTATTTT
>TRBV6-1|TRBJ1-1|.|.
CATFQMGRGDAFF
TGTGCCACCTTCCAAATGGGGAGGGGAGACGCTTTCTTT
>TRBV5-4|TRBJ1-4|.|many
CASSRGTNEKLFF
TGTGCCAGCAGCAGGGGAACTAATGAAAAACTGTTTTTT
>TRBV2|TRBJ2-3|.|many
CASKGRAVTDTQYF
TGTGCCAGCAAAGGGCGAGCGGTCACAGATACGCAGTATTTT
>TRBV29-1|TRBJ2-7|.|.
CSVGSPGEQYF
TGCAGCGTTGGCTCCCCAGGCGAGCAGTACTTC
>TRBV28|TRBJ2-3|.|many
CASRGGASTDTQYF
TGTGCCAGCAGGGGGGGGGCTAGCACAGATACGCAGTATTTT
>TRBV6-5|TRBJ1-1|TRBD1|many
CASSYGQGVEAFF
TGTGCCAGCAGTTACGGACAGGGAGTTGAAGCTTTCTTT
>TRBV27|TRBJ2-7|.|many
CASSFGSDAYEQYF
TGTGCCAGCAGTTTTGGTTCAGATGCCTACGAGCAGTACTTC
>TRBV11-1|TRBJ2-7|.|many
CASSFAGAYEQYF
TGTGCCAGCAGCTTCGCGGGCGCCTACGAGCAGTACTTC
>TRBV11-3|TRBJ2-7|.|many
CASSLDRDYEQYF
TGTGCCAGCAGCTTAGACAGGGATTACGAGCAGTACTTC
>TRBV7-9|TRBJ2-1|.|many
CASTPQNNEQFF
TGTGCCAGCACCCCTCAGAACAATGAGCAGTTCTTC
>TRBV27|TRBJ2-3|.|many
CASSLFGGATDTQYF
TGTGCCAGCAGTTTATTTGGGGGGGCGACAGATACGCAGTATTTT
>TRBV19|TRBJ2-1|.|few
CASSIYGTRGDNEQFF
TGTGCCAGTAGTATATACGGGACACGGGGGGACAATGAGCAGTTCTTC
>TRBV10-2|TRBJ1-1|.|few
CATRVGRTEAFF
TGCGCCACCAGAGTGGGGAGAACTGAAGCTTTCTTT
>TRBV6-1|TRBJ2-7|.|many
CASSEAHTGINYEQYF
TGTGCCAGCAGTGAAGCGCACACGGGGATAAACTACGAGCAGTACTTC
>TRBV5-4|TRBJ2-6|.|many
CASSLGGVLGSGANVLTF
TGTGCCAGCAGCTTGGGTGGAGTCCTGGGCTCTGGGGCCAACGTCCTGACTTTC
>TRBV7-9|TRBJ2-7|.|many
CASSPDRGLYEQYF
TGTGCCAGCAGCCCGGACAGAGGACTCTACGAGCAGTACTTC
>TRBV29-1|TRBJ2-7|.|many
CSVEGDPGEYEQYF
TGCAGCGTTGAGGGGGATCCAGGGGAGTACGAGCAGTACTTC
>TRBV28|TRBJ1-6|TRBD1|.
CASSLSPRGDSPLHF
TGTGCCAGCAGTTTATCCCCCAGGGGGGATTCACCCCTCCACTTT
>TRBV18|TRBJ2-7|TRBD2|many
CASSPIRLAGPYEQYF
TGTGCCAGCTCACCTATAAGACTAGCCGGGCCCTACGAGCAGTACTTC
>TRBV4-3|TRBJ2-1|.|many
CASSPRRGLGGREQFF
TGCGCCAGCAGCCCCAGACGGGGACTCGGGGGAAGGGAGCAGTTCTTC
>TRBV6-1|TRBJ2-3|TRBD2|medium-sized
CASNPQRGVTDTQYF
TGTGCCAGCAACCCCCAGCGGGGGGTCACAGATACGCAGTATTTT
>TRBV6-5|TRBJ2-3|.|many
CASRRADTQYF
TGTGCCAGCAGAAGAGCAGATACGCAGTATTTT
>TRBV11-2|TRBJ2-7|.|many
CASSLDPLGGSYEQYF
TGTGCCAGCAGCTTAGATCCATTGGGGGGCTCCTACGAGCAGTACTTC
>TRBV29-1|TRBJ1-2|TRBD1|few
CSVPSDRENGYTF
TGCAGCGTGCCCTCTGACAGGGAAAATGGCTACACCTTC
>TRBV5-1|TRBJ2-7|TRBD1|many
CASSFNRGQQYF
TGCGCCAGCAGCTTTAACAGGGGTCAGCAGTACTTC
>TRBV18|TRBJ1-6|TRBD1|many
CASSHGQGTNSPLHF
TGTGCCAGCTCACATGGACAGGGGACCAATTCACCCCTCCACTTT
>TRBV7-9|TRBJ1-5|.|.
CASSAPEGNQPQHF
TGTGCCAGCAGCGCCCCCGAGGGCAATCAGCCCCAGCATTTT
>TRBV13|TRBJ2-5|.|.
CASSYRQTQETQYF
TGTGCCAGCAGCTACCGACAGACCCAAGAGACCCAGTACTTC
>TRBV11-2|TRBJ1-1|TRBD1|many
CASSLWGQGVRTEAFF
TGTGCCAGCAGCTTATGGGGACAGGGGGTTCGGACTGAAGCTTTCTTT
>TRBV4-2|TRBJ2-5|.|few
CASSQGEEGQETQYF
TGTGCCAGCAGCCAAGGAGAAGAGGGACAAGAGACCCAGTACTTC
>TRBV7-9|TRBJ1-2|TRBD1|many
CASSRGTGEYGYTF
TGTGCCAGCAGCCGCGGGACAGGGGAGTATGGCTACACCTTC
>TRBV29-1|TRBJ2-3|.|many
CSVGEDTQYF
TGCAGCGTTGGGGAGGATACGCAGTATTTT
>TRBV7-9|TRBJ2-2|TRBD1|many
CASSTTSGQGVGELFF
TGTGCCAGCAGCACTACCTCGGGACAGGGAGTCGGGGAGCTGTTTTTT
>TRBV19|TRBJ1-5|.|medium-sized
CASSTAGDYNQPQHF
TGTGCCAGTAGTACGGCAGGGGATTACAATCAGCCCCAGCATTTT
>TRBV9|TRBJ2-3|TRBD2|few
CASSVAPVGGGGFTDTQYF
TGTGCCAGCAGCGTAGCCCCGGTGGGTGGGGGGGGATTCACAGATACGCAGTATTTT
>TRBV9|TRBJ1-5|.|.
CASSAGIGNQPQHF
TGTGCCAGCAGCGCAGGGATCGGCAATCAGCCCCAGCATTTT
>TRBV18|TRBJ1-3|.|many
CASSPHRHTFATDLSGNTIYF
TGTGCCAGCTCACCACATAGACACACATTCGCCACGGATCTCTCTGGAAACACCATATATTTT
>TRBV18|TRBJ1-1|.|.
CASSPVSPGTSWTEAFF
TGTGCCAGCTCACCGGTGAGTCCGGGTACTTCTTGGACTGAAGCTTTCTTT
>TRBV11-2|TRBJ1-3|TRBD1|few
CASSLGTGRNTIYF
TGTGCCAGCAGCTTAGGGACAGGCCGAAACACCATATATTTT
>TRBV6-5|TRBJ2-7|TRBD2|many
CASSYSQSGGLYEQYF
TGTGCCAGCAGTTACTCGCAGAGCGGGGGCCTTTACGAGCAGTACTTC
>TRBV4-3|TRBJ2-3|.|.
CASSQQGGGTDTQYF
TGCGCCAGCAGTCAGCAGGGGGGCGGCACAGATACGCAGTATTTT
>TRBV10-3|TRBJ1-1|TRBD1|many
CATGQGARNTEAFF
TGTGCCACGGGCCAGGGGGCCCGGAACACTGAAGCTTTCTTT
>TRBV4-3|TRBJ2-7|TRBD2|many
CASSQALSGAHPYEQYF
TGCGCCAGCAGCCAAGCACTAAGCGGGGCCCACCCATACGAGCAGTACTTC
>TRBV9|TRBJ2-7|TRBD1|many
CASIFGQGTAYEQYF
TGTGCCAGCATTTTCGGACAGGGGACGGCCTACGAGCAGTACTTC